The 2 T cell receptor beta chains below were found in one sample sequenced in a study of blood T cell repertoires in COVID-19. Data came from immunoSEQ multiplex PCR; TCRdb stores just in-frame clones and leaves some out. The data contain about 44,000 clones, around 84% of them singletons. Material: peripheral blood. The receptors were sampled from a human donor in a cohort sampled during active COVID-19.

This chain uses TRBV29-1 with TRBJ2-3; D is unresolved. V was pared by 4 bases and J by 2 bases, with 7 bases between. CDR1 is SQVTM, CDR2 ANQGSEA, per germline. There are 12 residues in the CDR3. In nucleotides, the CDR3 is TGCAGCGTTGCCGTGGCCACAGATACGCAGTATTTT. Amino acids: CSVAVATDTQYF.

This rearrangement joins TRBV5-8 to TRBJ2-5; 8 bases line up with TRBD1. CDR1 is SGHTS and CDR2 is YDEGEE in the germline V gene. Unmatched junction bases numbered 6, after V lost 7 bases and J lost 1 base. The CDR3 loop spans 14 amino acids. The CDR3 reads CASRTGWAQETQYF. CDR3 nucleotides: TGTGCCAGCCGGACAGGGTGGGCCCAAGAGACCCAGTACTTC.